This T cell receptor (beta chain) was identified in a study of T cells in Graves' hyperthyroidism and ophthalmopathy. Amplification yielded TCR beta CDR3 regions, with RNA transcripts as the source. HTBI primers were the set used in a first-round RT-PCR of the TCR CDR3. TCRdb processed the multiplex PCR reads anew with MiXCR; each CDR3 protein has one entry. The sample shows fewer than 110,000 distinct CDR3 sequences, 45% to 50% of them seen only once. The V gene's germline CDR1 is LNHDA and CDR2 SQIVND (reference sequence). The CDR3 contains 13 residues. V lost 3 bases and J 6 bases, leaving 8 bases between the germline ends. Orbital computed tomography, thyroid ultrasound, serum thyroxine and TRAb, and clinical symptoms together informed the diagnoses. In this sample, this clonotype turned up many times.

Sequenced material: blood. The source is a middle-aged man with Graves' hyperthyroidism. This chain links TRBV19 with TRBJ1-4; a possible D gene is TRBD1 (5 bases). The CDR3 DNA follows: TGTGCCAGTAGTATGGGGGGGTATGAAAAACTGTTTTTT. Translation: CASSMGGYEKLFF. Variable domain in full (rest from reference TRBV19 and TRBJ1-4): DGGITQSPKYLFRKEGQNVTLSCEQNLNHDAMYWYRQDPGQGLRLIYYSQIVNDFQKGDIAEGYSVSREKKESFPLTVTSAQKNPTAFYLCASSMGGYEKLFFGSGTQLSVL.